This TCR beta chain was documented in a study of T-cell memory formation after mild COVID-19. TCRdb re-derived calls from the 5' RACE reads in MiXCR, one entry per CDR3 protein. The sample lists about 360,000 distinct CDR3 sequences, 13% to 15% seen once, with under 25% in the top ten. This clonotype was detected only a few times. The target antigen is unknown. CDR1 and CDR2 (germline): DFQATT, SNEGSKA (reference sequence). The CDR3 sequence is 15 residues long. J lost 0 bases, V lost 6 bases, and 8 bases had no gene match. Study-wide points: Pre-infection memory harbored some responding clones, suggesting cross-reactive memory joined. Among CD4+ contracting clones, most were CM and EM, and CD8+ ones EMRA.

Source material: PBMCs or a T cell subset sorted from them (not recorded which). This receptor was obtained from a man aged 18-30 years who had mild COVID-19 (a few samples of this study predate the infection). Cell type and time point are not known. The chain uses TRBV20-1 and TRBJ1-5; 7 nucleotides align to TRBD1. In nucleotides, the CDR3 is TGCAGTGCAACGGACAGGCGTTATAGCAATCAGCCCCAGCATTTT. Translating it yields CSATDRRYSNQPQHF.